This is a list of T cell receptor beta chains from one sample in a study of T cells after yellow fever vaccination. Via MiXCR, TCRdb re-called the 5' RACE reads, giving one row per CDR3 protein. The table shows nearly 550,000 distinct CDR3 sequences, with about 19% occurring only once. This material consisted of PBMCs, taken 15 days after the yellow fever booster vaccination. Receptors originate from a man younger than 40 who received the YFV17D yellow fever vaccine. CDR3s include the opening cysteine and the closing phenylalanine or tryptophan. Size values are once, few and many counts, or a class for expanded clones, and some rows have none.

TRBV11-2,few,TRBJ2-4,CASGGYQVRDIQYF
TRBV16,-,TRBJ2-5,CASSQARGNQETQYF
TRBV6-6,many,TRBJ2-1,CASSRNEQFF
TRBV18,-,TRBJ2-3,CASSPPSRGSTDTQYF
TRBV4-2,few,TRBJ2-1,CASSQGGGWQFF
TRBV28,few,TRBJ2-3,CASSASRGLSDTQYF
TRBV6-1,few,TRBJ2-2,CASINYLTVNTGELFF
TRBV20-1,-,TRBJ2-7,CSASGTSGWDGNPTQYF
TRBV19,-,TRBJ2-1,CASTLAGGTNEQFF
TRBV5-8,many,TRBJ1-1,CASSRPEDRGEKAFF
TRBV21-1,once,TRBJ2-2,CASNVGAGELFF
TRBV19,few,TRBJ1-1,CASSIWGLNTEAFF
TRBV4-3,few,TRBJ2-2,CASSQETSGRSANTGELFF
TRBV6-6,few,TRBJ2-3,CASTSPSTDTQYF
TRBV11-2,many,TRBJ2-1,CASSLEGRVYYNEQFF
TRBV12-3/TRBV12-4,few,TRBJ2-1,CASSPSPLAGYNEQFF
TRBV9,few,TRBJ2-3,CASSVPLAGGTSDTQYF
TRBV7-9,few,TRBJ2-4,CASSPPGGGDIQYF
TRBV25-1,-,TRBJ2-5,CASSAHSRGETQYF